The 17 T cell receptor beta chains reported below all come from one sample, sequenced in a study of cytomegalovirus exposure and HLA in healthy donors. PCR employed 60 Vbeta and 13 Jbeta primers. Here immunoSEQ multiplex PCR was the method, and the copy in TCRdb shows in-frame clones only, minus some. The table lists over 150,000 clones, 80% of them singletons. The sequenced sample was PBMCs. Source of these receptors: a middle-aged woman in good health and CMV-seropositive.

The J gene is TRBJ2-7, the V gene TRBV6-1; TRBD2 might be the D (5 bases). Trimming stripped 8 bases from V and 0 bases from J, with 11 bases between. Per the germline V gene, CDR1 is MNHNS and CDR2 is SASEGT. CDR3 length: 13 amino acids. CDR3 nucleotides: TGTGCCAGCGAGGGTGTGGGCTCCTACGAGCAGTACTTC. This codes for CASEGVGSYEQYF.

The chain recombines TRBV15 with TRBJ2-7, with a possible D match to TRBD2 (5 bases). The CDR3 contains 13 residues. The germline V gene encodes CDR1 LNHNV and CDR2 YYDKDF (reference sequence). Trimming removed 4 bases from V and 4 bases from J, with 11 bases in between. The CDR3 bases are TGTGCCACCAGCAAAAGGGCGGGTTACGAGCAGTACTTC. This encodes CATSKRAGYEQYF. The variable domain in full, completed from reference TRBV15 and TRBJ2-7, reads DAMVIQNPRYQVTQFGKPVTLSCSQTLNHNVMYWYQQKSSQAPKLLFHYYDKDFNNEADTPDNFQSRRPNTSFCFLDIRSPGLGDTAMYLCATSKRAGYEQYFGPGTRLTVT.

The CDR3 loop is CASTIQGHEQYF. Here the CDR3 DNA reads TGTGCCAGCACCATCCAGGGGCACGAGCAGTACTTC. This chain uses TRBV7-9 with TRBJ2-7; D may be TRBD1 (6 bases). The CDR3 totals 12 residues. Trimming left V 7 bases short and J 5 bases short, with 12 bases between. CDR1 and CDR2 from the germline V gene are SEHNR and FQNEAQ (reference sequence).

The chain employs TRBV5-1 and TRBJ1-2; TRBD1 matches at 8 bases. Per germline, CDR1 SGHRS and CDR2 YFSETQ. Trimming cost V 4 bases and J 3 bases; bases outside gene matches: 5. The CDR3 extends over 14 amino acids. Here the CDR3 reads CASSPTGADYGYTF. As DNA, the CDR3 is TGCGCCAGCAGCCCGACAGGGGCGGACTATGGCTACACCTTC.

CDR3 region: CASSTTSGRFNEQFF. In nucleotides, the CDR3 is TGTGCCAGCAGCACAACTAGCGGAAGGTTCAATGAGCAGTTCTTC. This chain uses TRBV5-4 with TRBJ2-1; the match to TRBD2 covers 8 bases. CDR3 length: 15 residues. CDR1 SGHNT and CDR2 YYREEE come from the germline V gene (reference sequence). Trimming at V came to 4 bases and at J to 6 bases, leaving 9 bases not matched to a gene.

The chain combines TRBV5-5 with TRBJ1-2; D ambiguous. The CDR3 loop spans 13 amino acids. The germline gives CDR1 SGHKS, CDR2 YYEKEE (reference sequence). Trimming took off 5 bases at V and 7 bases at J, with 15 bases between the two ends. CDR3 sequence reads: CASRPDKEGGYTF. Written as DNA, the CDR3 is TGTGCCAGCAGACCCGACAAGGAGGGTGGCTACACCTTC.

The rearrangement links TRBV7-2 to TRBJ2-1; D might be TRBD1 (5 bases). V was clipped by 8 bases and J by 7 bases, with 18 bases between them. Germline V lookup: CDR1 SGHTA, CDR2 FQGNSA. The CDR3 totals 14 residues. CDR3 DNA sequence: TGTGCCAGCTCCAGGGTAAAGGCCCTGAATGAGCAGTTCTTC. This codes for CASSRVKALNEQFF.

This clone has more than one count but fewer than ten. The CDR3 sequence is CASSFTSGGSYEQYF. Here the CDR3 DNA reads TGTGCCAGCAGTTTTACTAGCGGCGGCTCCTACGAGCAGTACTTC. J is TRBJ2-7 and V is TRBV11-3, with TRBD2 identical over 8 bases. Germline lookup yields CDR1 SGHNT and CDR2 YENEEA. There are 15 residues in the CDR3. With 6 bases clipped from V and 0 bases from J, the junction kept 7 bases outside the gene matches.

The chain's CDR3 is CASSGGQWETQYF. In DNA form, the CDR3 reads TGTGCCAGCAGCGGGGGACAGTGGGAGACCCAGTACTTC. The chain combines TRBV5-6 with TRBJ2-5; 7 nucleotides line up with TRBD1. The germline V gene encodes CDR1 SGHDT and CDR2 YYEEEE. This CDR3 has 13 residues. V shed 4 bases and J 5 bases; nucleotides not matched to a gene: 5.

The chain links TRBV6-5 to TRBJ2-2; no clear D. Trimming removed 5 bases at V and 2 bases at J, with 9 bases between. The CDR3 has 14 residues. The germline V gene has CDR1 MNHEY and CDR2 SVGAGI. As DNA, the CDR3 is TGTGCCAGCAGTCCTCGGGTAAACACCGGGGAGCTGTTTTTT. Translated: CASSPRVNTGELFF.

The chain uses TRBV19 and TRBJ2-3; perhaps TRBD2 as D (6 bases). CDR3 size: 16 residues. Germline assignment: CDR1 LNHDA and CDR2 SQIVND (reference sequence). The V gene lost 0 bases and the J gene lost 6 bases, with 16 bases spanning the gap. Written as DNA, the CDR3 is TGTGCCAGTAGTATAGATCACTTAGGACTAAGCGATACGCAGTATTTT. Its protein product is CASSIDHLGLSDTQYF.

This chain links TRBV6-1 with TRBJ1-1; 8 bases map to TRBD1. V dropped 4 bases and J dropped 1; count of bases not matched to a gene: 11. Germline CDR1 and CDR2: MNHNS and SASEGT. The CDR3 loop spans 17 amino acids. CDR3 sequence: CASSAQPGQATNTEAFF. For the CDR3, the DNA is TGTGCCAGCAGTGCTCAACCGGGACAGGCGACGAACACTGAAGCTTTCTTT.

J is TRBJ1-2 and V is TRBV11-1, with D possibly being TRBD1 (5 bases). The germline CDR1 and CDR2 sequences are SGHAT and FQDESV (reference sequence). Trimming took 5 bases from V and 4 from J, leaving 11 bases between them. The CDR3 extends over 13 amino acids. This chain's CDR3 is CASSRGTAYGYTF. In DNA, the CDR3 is TGTGCCAGCAGCCGCGGGACCGCCTATGGCTACACCTTC. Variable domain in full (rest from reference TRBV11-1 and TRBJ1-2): EAEVAQSPRYKITEKSQAVAFWCDPISGHATLYWYRQILGQGPELLVQFQDESVVDDSQLPKDRFSAERLKGVDSTLKIQPAELGDSAMYLCASSRGTAYGYTFGSGTRLTVV.

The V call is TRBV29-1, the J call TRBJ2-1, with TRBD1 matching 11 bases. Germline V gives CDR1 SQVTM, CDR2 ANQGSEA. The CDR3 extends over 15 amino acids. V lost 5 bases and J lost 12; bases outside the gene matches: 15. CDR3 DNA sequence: TGCAGCGTTCACCGGGGGGGGACAGGGGGTTTCGGGCAGTTCTTC. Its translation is CSVHRGGTGGFGQFF.

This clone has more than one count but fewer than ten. Here the CDR3 reads CSASDRGAFF. For the CDR3, the DNA is TGCAGTGCTAGTGATAGGGGAGCTTTCTTT. The chain is built from TRBV20-1 and TRBJ1-1; tentative D call: TRBD1 (5 bases). CDR1 is DFQATT and CDR2 is SNEGSKA in the germline V gene (reference sequence). V was pared by 3 bases and J by 10 bases, with 9 bases between. This CDR3 is 10 amino acids long.

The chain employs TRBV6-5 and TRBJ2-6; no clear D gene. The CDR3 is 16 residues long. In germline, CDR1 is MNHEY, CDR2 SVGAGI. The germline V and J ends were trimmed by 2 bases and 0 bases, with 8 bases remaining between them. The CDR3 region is CASSYATRSGANVLTF. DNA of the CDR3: TGTGCCAGCAGTTACGCGACACGCTCTGGGGCCAACGTCCTGACTTTC.

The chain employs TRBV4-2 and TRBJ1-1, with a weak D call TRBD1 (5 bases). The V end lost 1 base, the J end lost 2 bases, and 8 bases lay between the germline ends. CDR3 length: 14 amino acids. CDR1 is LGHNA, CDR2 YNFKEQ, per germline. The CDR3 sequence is CASSQGWGNTEAFF. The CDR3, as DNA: TGTGCCAGCAGCCAAGGTTGGGGCAACACTGAAGCTTTCTTT.